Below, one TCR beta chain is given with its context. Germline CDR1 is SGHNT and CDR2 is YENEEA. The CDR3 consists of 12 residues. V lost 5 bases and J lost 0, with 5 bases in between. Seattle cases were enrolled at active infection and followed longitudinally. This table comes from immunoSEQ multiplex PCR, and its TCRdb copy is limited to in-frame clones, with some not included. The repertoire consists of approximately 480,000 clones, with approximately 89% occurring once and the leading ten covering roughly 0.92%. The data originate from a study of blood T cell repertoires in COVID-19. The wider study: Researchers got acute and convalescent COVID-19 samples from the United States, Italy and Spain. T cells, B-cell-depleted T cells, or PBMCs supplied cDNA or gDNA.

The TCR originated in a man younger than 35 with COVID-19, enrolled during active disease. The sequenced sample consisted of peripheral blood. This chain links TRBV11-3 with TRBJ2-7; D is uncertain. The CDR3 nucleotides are TGTGCCAGCAGCGCGAGCTCCTACGAGCAGTACTTC. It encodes CASSASSYEQYF.